This T cell receptor beta chain was observed in a study of CD4+ T cells in melanoma. Study-level points and caveats: CD8+ T cell, macrophage and B cell function reportedly correlated with neoantigen-specific CD4+ T cells. Neoantigen-specific CD4+ T cells in melanoma reportedly had diverse differentiation states.

Assay used: immunoSEQ multiplex PCR; TCRdb lists only in-frame clones, some missing. The sample contains roughly 150,000 clones, approximately 91% of which appear only once. With regard to this clone: Its antigen is unidentified.

The V gene's germline CDR1 is SGHTA and CDR2 FQGTGA. Deletions cut 0 bases from V and 6 bases from J, with 14 bases between. This CDR3 spans 15 amino acids. The sequence derives from a human donor with melanoma. The chain employs TRBV7-3 and TRBJ1-1, with TRBD1 as a possible D gene (5 bases). DNA of the CDR3: TGTGCCAGCAGCTTAACCTCGGGGGGTTTCGCTGAAGCTTTCTTT. Translated: CASSLTSGGFAEAFF.